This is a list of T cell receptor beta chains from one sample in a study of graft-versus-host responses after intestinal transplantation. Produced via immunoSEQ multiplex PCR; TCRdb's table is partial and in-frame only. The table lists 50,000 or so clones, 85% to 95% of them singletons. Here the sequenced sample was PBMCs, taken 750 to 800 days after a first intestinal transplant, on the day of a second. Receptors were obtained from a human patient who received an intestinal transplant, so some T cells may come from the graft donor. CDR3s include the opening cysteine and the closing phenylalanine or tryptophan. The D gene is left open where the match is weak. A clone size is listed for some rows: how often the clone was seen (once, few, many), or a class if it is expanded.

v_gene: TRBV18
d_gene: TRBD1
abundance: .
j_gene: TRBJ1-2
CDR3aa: CASSRGQGDGYTF
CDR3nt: TGTGCCAGCTCACGGGGACAGGGAGATGGCTACACCTTC

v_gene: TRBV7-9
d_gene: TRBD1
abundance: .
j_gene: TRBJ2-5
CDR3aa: CASSLRTGQETQYF
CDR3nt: TGTGCCAGCAGCCTTCGGACAGGGCAAGAGACCCAGTACTTC

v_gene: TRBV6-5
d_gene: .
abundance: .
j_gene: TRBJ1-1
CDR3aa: CASSRDGEMNTEAFF
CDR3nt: TGTGCCAGCAGTAGGGACGGAGAAATGAACACTGAAGCTTTCTTT

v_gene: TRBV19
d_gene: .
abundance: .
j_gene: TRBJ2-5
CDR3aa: CASRRGQTYQETQYF
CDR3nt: TGTGCCAGTAGGCGGGGACAGACGTACCAAGAGACCCAGTACTTC

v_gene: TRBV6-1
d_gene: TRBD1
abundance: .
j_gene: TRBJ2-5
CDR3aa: CASSPTGGYLETQYF
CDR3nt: TGTGCCAGCAGTCCGACAGGGGGCTATTTGGAGACCCAGTACTTC

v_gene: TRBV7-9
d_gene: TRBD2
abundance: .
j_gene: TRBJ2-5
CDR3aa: CASSLAQGLADQETQYF
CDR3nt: TGTGCCAGCAGCTTAGCGCAGGGACTAGCGGACCAAGAGACCCAGTACTTC

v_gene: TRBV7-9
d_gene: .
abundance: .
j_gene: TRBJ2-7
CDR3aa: CASSFKGDVGYEQYF
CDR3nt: TGTGCCAGCAGCTTTAAAGGGGACGTGGGCTACGAGCAGTACTTC

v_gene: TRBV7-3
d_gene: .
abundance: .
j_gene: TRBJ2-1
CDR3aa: CASSLTGYNEQFF
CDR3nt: TGTGCCAGCAGCTTAACAGGGTACAATGAGCAGTTCTTC

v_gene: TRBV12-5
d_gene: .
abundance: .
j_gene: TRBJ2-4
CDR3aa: CASGLALNIQYF
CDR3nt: TGTGCTAGTGGTTTAGCTCTAAACATTCAGTACTTC

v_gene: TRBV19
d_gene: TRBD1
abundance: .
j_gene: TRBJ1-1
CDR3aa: CASSIAGGTEAFF
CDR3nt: TGTGCCAGTAGTATAGCAGGGGGCACTGAAGCTTTCTTT

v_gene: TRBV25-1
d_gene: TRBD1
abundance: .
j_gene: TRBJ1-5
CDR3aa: CASSAGTGFQQPQHF
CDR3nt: TGTGCCAGCAGTGCCGGGACAGGGTTTCAACAGCCCCAGCATTTT

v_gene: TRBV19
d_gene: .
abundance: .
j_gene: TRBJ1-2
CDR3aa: CASSIGGSGGSNYGYTF
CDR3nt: TGTGCCAGTAGTATAGGGGGGAGCGGGGGATCTAACTATGGCTACACCTTC

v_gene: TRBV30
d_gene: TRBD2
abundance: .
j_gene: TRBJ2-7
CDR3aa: CAWGTSGTGHEQYF
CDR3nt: TGTGCCTGGGGGACTAGCGGGACGGGACACGAGCAGTACTTC

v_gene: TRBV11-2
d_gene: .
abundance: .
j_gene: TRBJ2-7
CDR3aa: CASSSPLENEGYF
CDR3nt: TGTGCCAGCAGCTCACCACTCGAGAATGAAGGGTACTTC

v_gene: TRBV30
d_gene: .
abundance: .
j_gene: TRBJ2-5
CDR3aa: CAWTRTGRGETQYF
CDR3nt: TGTGCCTGGACCCGGACCGGACGGGGGGAGACCCAGTACTTC

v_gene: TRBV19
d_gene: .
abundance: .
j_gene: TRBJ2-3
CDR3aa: CASSLTGDTQYF
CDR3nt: TGTGCCAGTAGTCTTACGGGGGATACGCAGTATTTT

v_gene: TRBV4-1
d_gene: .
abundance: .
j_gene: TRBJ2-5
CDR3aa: CASSQDETAQETQYF
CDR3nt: TGCGCCAGCAGCCAAGATGAGACAGCCCAAGAGACCCAGTACTTC

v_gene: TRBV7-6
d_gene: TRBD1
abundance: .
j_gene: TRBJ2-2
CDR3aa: CVSSVRDRVVGELFF
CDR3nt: TGTGTCAGCAGCGTAAGAGACAGGGTGGTCGGGGAGCTGTTTTTT

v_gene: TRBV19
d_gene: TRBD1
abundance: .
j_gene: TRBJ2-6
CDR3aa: CASSRTTGKIISGANVLTF
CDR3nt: TGTGCCAGTAGTAGGACGACAGGGAAAATTATCTCTGGGGCCAACGTCCTGACTTTC

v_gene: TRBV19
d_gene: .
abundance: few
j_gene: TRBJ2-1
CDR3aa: CASSITGRYNEQFF
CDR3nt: TGTGCCAGTAGTATTACTGGCAGATACAATGAGCAGTTCTTC

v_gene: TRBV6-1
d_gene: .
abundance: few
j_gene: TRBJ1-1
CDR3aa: CASSGPGEGTEAFF
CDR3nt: TGTGCCAGCTCAGGACCAGGGGAAGGGACTGAAGCTTTCTTT

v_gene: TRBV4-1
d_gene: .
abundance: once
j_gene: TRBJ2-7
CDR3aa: CASSQAGFYEQYF
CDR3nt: TGCGCCAGCAGCCAAGCAGGGTTTTACGAGCAGTACTTC

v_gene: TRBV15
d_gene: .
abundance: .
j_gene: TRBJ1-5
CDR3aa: CATSILRNSNQPQHF
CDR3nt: TGTGCCACCAGCATATTGAGAAATAGCAATCAGCCCCAGCATTTT

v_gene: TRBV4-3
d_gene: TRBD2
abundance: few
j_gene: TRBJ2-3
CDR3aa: CASSQDLAGGPDTQYF
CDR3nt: TGCGCCAGCAGCCAAGATCTAGCGGGGGGGCCAGATACGCAGTATTTT

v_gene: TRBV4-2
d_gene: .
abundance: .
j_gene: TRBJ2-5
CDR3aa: CASSPGSPQETQYF
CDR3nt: TGTGCCAGCAGCCCAGGGTCCCCCCAAGAGACCCAGTACTTC

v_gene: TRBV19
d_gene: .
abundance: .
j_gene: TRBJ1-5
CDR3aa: CASSIAFGQPQHF
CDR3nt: TGTGCCAGTAGTATTGCTTTTGGTCAGCCCCAGCATTTT

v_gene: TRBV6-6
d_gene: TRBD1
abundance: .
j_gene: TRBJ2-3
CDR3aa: CASSRTGIGTDTQYF
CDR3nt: TGTGCCAGCAGCCGGACAGGGATCGGCACAGATACGCAGTATTTT

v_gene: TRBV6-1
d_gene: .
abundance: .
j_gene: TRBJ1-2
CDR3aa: CASVHSRAANYGYTF
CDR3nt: TGTGCCAGCGTGCATAGCCGGGCTGCTAACTATGGCTACACCTTC

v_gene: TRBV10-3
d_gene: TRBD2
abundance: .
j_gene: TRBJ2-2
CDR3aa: CAISPWLAGGRTGELFF
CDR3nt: TGTGCCATCAGTCCATGGCTAGCGGGAGGTCGAACCGGGGAGCTGTTTTTT

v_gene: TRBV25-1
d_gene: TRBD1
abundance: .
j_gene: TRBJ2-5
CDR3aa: CASSASWTGQDTQYF
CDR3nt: TGTGCCAGCAGCGCCTCGTGGACAGGCCAAGACACCCAGTACTTC

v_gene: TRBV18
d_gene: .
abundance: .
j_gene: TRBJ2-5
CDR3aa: CASSLQEEETQYF
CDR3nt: TGCGCCAGCTCACTCCAGGAAGAAGAGACCCAGTACTTC

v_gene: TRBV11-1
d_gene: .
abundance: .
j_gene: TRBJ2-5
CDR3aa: CASSFLGAGETQYF
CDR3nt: TGTGCCAGCAGCTTCCTGGGGGCAGGGGAGACCCAGTACTTC

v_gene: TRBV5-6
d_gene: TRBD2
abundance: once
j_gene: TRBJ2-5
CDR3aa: CASRFRDYWETQYF
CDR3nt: TGTGCCAGCAGATTCCGGGACTATTGGGAGACCCAGTACTTC

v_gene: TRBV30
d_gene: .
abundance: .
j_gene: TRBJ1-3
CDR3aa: CAWVEVFEGNTIYF
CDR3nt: TGTGCCTGGGTTGAGGTGTTCGAGGGAAACACCATATATTTT

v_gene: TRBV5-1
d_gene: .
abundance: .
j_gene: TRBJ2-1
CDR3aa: CASSLTGFDEQFF
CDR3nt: TGCGCCAGCAGCTTGACAGGTTTCGATGAGCAGTTCTTC

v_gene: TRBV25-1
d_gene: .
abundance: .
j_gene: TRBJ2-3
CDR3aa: CASSEQITSTDTQYF
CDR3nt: TGTGCCAGCAGTGAACAGATAACTAGCACAGATACGCAGTATTTT

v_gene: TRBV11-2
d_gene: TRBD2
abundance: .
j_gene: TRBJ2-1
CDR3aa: CASSSIGSGGYNEQFF
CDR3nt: TGTGCCAGCAGCTCCATCGGTAGCGGGGGCTACAATGAGCAGTTCTTC

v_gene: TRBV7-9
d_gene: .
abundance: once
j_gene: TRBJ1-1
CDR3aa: CASSSRDRENTEAFF
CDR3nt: TGTGCCAGCAGCTCCCGGGACCGAGAGAACACTGAAGCTTTCTTT

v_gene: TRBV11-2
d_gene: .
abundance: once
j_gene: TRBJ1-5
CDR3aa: CASVGVGSNQPQHF
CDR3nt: TGTGCCAGCGTAGGGGTTGGGTCCAATCAGCCCCAGCATTTT

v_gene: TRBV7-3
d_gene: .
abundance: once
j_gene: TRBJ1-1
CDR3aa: CASSSRGNTEAFF
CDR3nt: TGTGCCAGCAGCTCCAGGGGAAACACTGAAGCTTTCTTT

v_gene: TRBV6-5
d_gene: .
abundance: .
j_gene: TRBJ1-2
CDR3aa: CASSYSITGIYGYTF
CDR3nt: TGTGCCAGCAGTTACTCAATAACAGGGATCTATGGCTACACCTTC

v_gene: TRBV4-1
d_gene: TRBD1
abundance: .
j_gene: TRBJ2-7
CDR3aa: CASSQVTGDSYEQYF
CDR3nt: TGCGCCAGCAGCCAAGTAACAGGGGATTCCTACGAGCAGTACTTC

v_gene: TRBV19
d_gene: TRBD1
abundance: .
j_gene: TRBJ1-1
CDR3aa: CASSRPQGAMTTEAFF
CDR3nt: TGTGCCAGTAGTAGACCACAGGGGGCCATGACCACTGAAGCTTTCTTT

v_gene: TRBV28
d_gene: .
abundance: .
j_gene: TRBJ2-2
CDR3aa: CASSLSFRTGELFF
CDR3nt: TGTGCCAGCAGTTTATCTTTTCGTACCGGGGAGCTGTTTTTT

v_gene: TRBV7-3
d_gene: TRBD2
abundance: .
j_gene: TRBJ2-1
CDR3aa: CASSHGGAGGIEQFF
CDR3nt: TGTGCCAGCAGCCACGGGGGAGCGGGAGGTATTGAGCAGTTCTTC

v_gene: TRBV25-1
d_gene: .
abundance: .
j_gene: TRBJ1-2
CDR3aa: CASSYSTGIGYGYTF
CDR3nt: TGTGCCAGCAGTTACTCGACCGGGATCGGCTATGGCTACACCTTC

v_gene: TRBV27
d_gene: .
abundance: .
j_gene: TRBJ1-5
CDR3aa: CASTHTGNEGQPQHF
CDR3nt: TGTGCCAGCACCCACACAGGGAATGAAGGTCAGCCCCAGCATTTT

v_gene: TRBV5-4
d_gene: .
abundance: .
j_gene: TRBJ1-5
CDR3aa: CASSLDGAMGYQPQHF
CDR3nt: TGTGCCAGCAGCTTGGATGGGGCCATGGGTTATCAGCCCCAGCATTTT